This T cell receptor beta chain was obtained from a study of blood T cell repertoires in COVID-19. In the study overall: From T cells, B-cell-depleted T cells, or PBMCs came the material, which was cDNA or gDNA.

Authors' data handling: Researchers report that nucleated cell counts were estimated from reference gene primer amplification. The table came from immunoSEQ multiplex PCR; TCRdb's copy has only in-frame clones and leaves some out. V, J and clone size were drawn from that table, and D and trimming were deduced from the DNA. This table has about 190,000 clones, roughly 78% appearing once. J was trimmed by 4 bases and V by 4 bases; bases with no gene match: 5. The germline CDR1 and CDR2 sequences are LNHDA and SQIVND (reference sequence). The CDR3 sequence is 15 residues long. Sequencing was done on a sample of peripheral blood. The chain is built from TRBV19 and TRBJ2-5; 11 bases agree with TRBD1. This sequence originates from a woman of 80 years or more with active or convalescent COVID-19. The CDR3 loop reads CASSRGTGGGETQYF. In DNA form, the CDR3 reads TGTGCCAGTAGTAGAGGGACAGGGGGAGGAGAGACCCAGTACTTC.